This is a list of T cell receptor beta chains from one sample in a study of cytomegalovirus exposure and HLA in healthy donors. Profiling relied on immunoSEQ multiplex PCR, and the TCRdb table lists in-frame clones only, not all of them. Of more than 100,000 clones listed, roughly 85% are singletons. Material: PBMCs. All receptors come from a man aged 40-49 years in good health and CMV-seronegative. Both conserved end residues are part of each CDR3. The order of the fields is D gene, V gene, CDR3 length, J gene, clone size, CDR3 DNA, CDR3 protein. A D gene is named only where the DNA matches it firmly. Part of the rows lack a size; the others show once, few, many or a class for expanded clones.

D gene: .; V gene: TRBV4-1; CDR3 length: 13; J gene: TRBJ1-2; clone size: .; CDR3 DNA: TGCGCCAGCAGCCCGGACAGCCCCCGGGGCTACACCTTC; CDR3 protein: CASSPDSPRGYTF
D gene: .; V gene: TRBV6-5; CDR3 length: 14; J gene: TRBJ1-2; clone size: .; CDR3 DNA: TGTGCCAGCAGTATATACAGGGTAGGATATGGCTACACCTTC; CDR3 protein: CASSIYRVGYGYTF
D gene: .; V gene: TRBV28; CDR3 length: 12; J gene: TRBJ1-6; clone size: .; CDR3 DNA: TGTGCCAGCACCAGAAGGGCGGGACCCCTCCACTTT; CDR3 protein: CASTRRAGPLHF
D gene: .; V gene: TRBV5-1; CDR3 length: 12; J gene: TRBJ2-7; clone size: once; CDR3 DNA: TGCGCCAGCAGCCCGGGGTCCTACGAGCAGTACTTC; CDR3 protein: CASSPGSYEQYF
D gene: TRBD1; V gene: TRBV18; CDR3 length: 14; J gene: TRBJ1-1; clone size: .; CDR3 DNA: TGTGCCAGCTCCCTAGGGACAGGGAACACTGAAGCTTTCTTT; CDR3 protein: CASSLGTGNTEAFF
D gene: TRBD1; V gene: TRBV5-4; CDR3 length: 15; J gene: TRBJ1-5; clone size: .; CDR3 DNA: TGTGCCAGCAGCTTGGACAGGGGAGTAAATCAGCCCCAGCATTTT; CDR3 protein: CASSLDRGVNQPQHF
D gene: TRBD1; V gene: TRBV15; CDR3 length: 18; J gene: TRBJ2-3; clone size: .; CDR3 DNA: TGTGCCACCAGCAGACCCAAGGGACAGATCCCTAGCACAGATACGCAGTATTTT; CDR3 protein: CATSRPKGQIPSTDTQYF
D gene: .; V gene: TRBV5-5; CDR3 length: 17; J gene: TRBJ1-4; clone size: .; CDR3 DNA: TGTGCCAGCAGCCGGACAGACCTCCGTTCAACTAATGAAAAACTGTTTTTT; CDR3 protein: CASSRTDLRSTNEKLFF
D gene: .; V gene: TRBV14; CDR3 length: 13; J gene: TRBJ1-4; clone size: once; CDR3 DNA: TGTGCCAGCAGCCATGCGTTTCGAGAAAAACTGTTTTTT; CDR3 protein: CASSHAFREKLFF
D gene: .; V gene: TRBV5-4; CDR3 length: 13; J gene: TRBJ2-7; clone size: .; CDR3 DNA: TGTGCCAGCAGCGGGGCTCTCTCCTACGAGCAGTACTTC; CDR3 protein: CASSGALSYEQYF
D gene: .; V gene: TRBV6-5; CDR3 length: 16; J gene: TRBJ2-7; clone size: .; CDR3 DNA: TGTGCCAGCAGTTACCCCCTCGGGGTGGGAAACTACGAGCAGTACTTC; CDR3 protein: CASSYPLGVGNYEQYF
D gene: .; V gene: TRBV4-1; CDR3 length: 15; J gene: TRBJ2-4; clone size: .; CDR3 DNA: TGCGCCAGCAGCCAAGTTGGCAGGGCCAAAAACATTCAGTACTTC; CDR3 protein: CASSQVGRAKNIQYF
D gene: TRBD2; V gene: TRBV7-2; CDR3 length: 15; J gene: TRBJ2-7; clone size: .; CDR3 DNA: TGTGCCAGCAGCTTTACTAGCGGGGGGTCAGGGGAGCAGTACTTC; CDR3 protein: CASSFTSGGSGEQYF
D gene: TRBD1; V gene: TRBV23-1; CDR3 length: 20; J gene: TRBJ1-5; clone size: once; CDR3 DNA: TGCGCCAGCAGTCATCCCGGGGGGACAGGGGGCGTCAGGAGCAATCAGCCCCAGCATTTT; CDR3 protein: CASSHPGGTGGVRSNQPQHF
D gene: .; V gene: TRBV27; CDR3 length: 13; J gene: TRBJ1-1; clone size: .; CDR3 DNA: TGTGCCAGCAGCCTACAGGGGAACACTGAAGCTTTCTTT; CDR3 protein: CASSLQGNTEAFF
D gene: .; V gene: TRBV4-3; CDR3 length: 15; J gene: TRBJ1-2; clone size: .; CDR3 DNA: TGCGCCAGCAGCCAAGATCTATTTTCGGGGAGCGGCTACACCTTC; CDR3 protein: CASSQDLFSGSGYTF
D gene: TRBD2; V gene: TRBV5-1; CDR3 length: 16; J gene: TRBJ2-7; clone size: .; CDR3 DNA: TGCGCCAGCAGCTTGGTTGGAATCGGGGGAGGGGTCGAGCAGTACTTC; CDR3 protein: CASSLVGIGGGVEQYF
D gene: TRBD1; V gene: TRBV5-1; CDR3 length: 16; J gene: TRBJ2-2; clone size: .; CDR3 DNA: TGCGCCAGCAGCTTCGGACAGGGGGCGATGGCCGGGGAGCTGTTTTTT; CDR3 protein: CASSFGQGAMAGELFF
D gene: TRBD2; V gene: TRBV7-6; CDR3 length: 17; J gene: TRBJ2-7; clone size: .; CDR3 DNA: TGTGCCAGCAGCTCCCCTCGCAGGGCTAGCGGGATTGACGAGCAGTACTTC; CDR3 protein: CASSSPRRASGIDEQYF
D gene: TRBD2; V gene: TRBV7-3; CDR3 length: 15; J gene: TRBJ2-7; clone size: .; CDR3 DNA: TGTGCCAGCAGCTTAACCGGAGGGAGGGCCTCCGAGCAGTACTTC; CDR3 protein: CASSLTGGRASEQYF
D gene: .; V gene: TRBV27; CDR3 length: 15; J gene: TRBJ2-7; clone size: .; CDR3 DNA: TGTGCCAGCAGTTTATCGCGGGGTTTACTCTACGAGCAGTACTTC; CDR3 protein: CASSLSRGLLYEQYF
D gene: .; V gene: TRBV5-1; CDR3 length: 13; J gene: TRBJ2-7; clone size: .; CDR3 DNA: TGCGCCAGCAGCAGCCTACAGGGTGGCGAGCAGTACTTC; CDR3 protein: CASSSLQGGEQYF
D gene: TRBD1; V gene: TRBV29-1; CDR3 length: 14; J gene: TRBJ2-1; clone size: .; CDR3 DNA: TGCAGCGTTACCGGGACAGCCTTTATCGGTGAGCAGTTCTTC; CDR3 protein: CSVTGTAFIGEQFF
D gene: TRBD2; V gene: TRBV7-3; CDR3 length: 14; J gene: TRBJ2-5; clone size: .; CDR3 DNA: TGTGCCAGCAGCCAACTAGCGGGCCAAGAGACCCAGTACTTC; CDR3 protein: CASSQLAGQETQYF
D gene: .; V gene: TRBV18; CDR3 length: 15; J gene: TRBJ1-1; clone size: .; CDR3 DNA: TGTGCCAGCTCACCACCGGGTAGGCAGGGCACTGAAGCTTTCTTT; CDR3 protein: CASSPPGRQGTEAFF
D gene: .; V gene: TRBV6-5; CDR3 length: 12; J gene: TRBJ1-2; clone size: .; CDR3 DNA: TGTGCCAGCAGTTCGTCGAACTATGGCTACACCTTC; CDR3 protein: CASSSSNYGYTF
D gene: .; V gene: TRBV11-3; CDR3 length: 11; J gene: TRBJ1-4; clone size: .; CDR3 DNA: TGTGCCAGCAGCCTCGACAGGAAACTGTTTTTT; CDR3 protein: CASSLDRKLFF
D gene: .; V gene: TRBV14; CDR3 length: 14; J gene: TRBJ2-5; clone size: .; CDR3 DNA: TGTGCCAGCAGCCAAGGACAGTTACAAGAGACCCAGTACTTC; CDR3 protein: CASSQGQLQETQYF